This T cell receptor (beta chain) was identified in a study of blood T cell repertoires in COVID-19. The assay was immunoSEQ multiplex PCR, and TCRdb's table has in-frame clones only and misses some. The table includes about 200,000 clones, roughly nine tenths detected once. Germline V lookup: CDR1 SGHRS, CDR2 YFSETQ. The CDR3 has 15 amino acids. V trimming: 4 bases; J trimming: 4 bases; junction bases outside the gene matches: 7. This receptor was taken from a man aged 35-49 years with acute or convalescent COVID-19. This chain links TRBV5-1 with TRBJ2-2; 7 positions match TRBD1. Sequencing input: peripheral blood. The CDR3 region is CASSPTGRSTGELFF. The CDR3 DNA follows: TGCGCCAGCAGCCCGACAGGGCGGAGCACCGGGGAGCTGTTTTTT.